Here is one T cell receptor beta chain with its context. The source of the sample is a study of blood T cell repertoires in COVID-19. For the study at large: Specimens from acute and convalescent COVID-19 originated in the United States, Italy and Spain. Sources were T cells, B-cell-depleted T cells, or PBMCs; the material itself was cDNA or gDNA.

In the authors' methods: Estimation of nucleated cell counts was performed using reference gene primer amplification. Libraries were prepared by immunoSEQ multiplex PCR; TCRdb keeps only in-frame clonotypes and omits some of them. V and J calls and clone size are as listed in that table; D and trimming were resolved from the DNA. Of about 49,000 clones in the sample, about 63% are singletons; the top ten hold 7.5% to 9%. The CDR3 is 21 residues long. The ends lost 3 bases at V and 1 base at J; junction bases unmatched: 21. The germline V gene has CDR1 ENHRY and CDR2 SYGVKD. This clonotype originated in a woman between 65 and 79 years old with acute or convalescent COVID-19. The sequenced material came from peripheral blood. V is TRBV10-3 and J is TRBJ2-1; 7 nucleotides line up with TRBD1. As DNA, the CDR3 is TGTGCCATCAGTGACCTCAATTGGGCAGGGGGTGGGATGAGATCCTACAATGAGCAGTTCTTC. Translating it yields CAISDLNWAGGGMRSYNEQFF.